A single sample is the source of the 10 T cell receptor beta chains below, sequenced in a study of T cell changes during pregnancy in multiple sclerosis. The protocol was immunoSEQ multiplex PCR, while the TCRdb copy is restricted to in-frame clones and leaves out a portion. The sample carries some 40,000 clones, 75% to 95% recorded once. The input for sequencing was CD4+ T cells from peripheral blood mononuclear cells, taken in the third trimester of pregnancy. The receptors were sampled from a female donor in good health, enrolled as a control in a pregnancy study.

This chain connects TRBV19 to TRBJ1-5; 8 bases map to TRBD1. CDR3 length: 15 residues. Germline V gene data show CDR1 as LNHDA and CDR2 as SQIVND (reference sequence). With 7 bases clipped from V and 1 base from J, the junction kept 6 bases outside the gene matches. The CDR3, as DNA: TGTGCCAGTACCCGGACAGGGACGAGCAATCAGCCCCAGCATTTT. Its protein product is CASTRTGTSNQPQHF. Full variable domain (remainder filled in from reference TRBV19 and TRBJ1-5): DGGITQSPKYLFRKEGQNVTLSCEQNLNHDAMYWYRQDPGQGLRLIYYSQIVNDFQKGDIAEGYSVSREKKESFPLTVTSAQKNPTAFYLCASTRTGTSNQPQHFGDGTRLSIL.

This CDR3 is CASSEGLYGYTF. DNA for the CDR3: TGTGCCAGCAGTGAAGGACTTTATGGCTACACCTTC. This chain joins TRBV6-1 and TRBJ1-2; D is undetermined. This CDR3 region has 12 residues. Germline CDR1 and CDR2: MNHNS and SASEGT. Trimming shortened V by 1 base and J by 5 bases, and 5 bases separated the two germline ends.

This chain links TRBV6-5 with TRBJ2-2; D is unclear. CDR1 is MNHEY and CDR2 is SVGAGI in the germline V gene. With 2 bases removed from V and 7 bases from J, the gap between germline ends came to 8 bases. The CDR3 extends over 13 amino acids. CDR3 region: CASSYARIGELFF. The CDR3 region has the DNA TGTGCCAGCAGTTACGCGAGGATCGGGGAGCTGTTTTTT.

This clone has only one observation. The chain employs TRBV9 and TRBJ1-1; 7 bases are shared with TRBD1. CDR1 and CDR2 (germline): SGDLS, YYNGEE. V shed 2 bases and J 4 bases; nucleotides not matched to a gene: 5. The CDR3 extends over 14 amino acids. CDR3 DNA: TGTGCCAGCAGCGTCAGACAGGGAAGCACTGAAGCTTTCTTT. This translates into CASSVRQGSTEAFF.

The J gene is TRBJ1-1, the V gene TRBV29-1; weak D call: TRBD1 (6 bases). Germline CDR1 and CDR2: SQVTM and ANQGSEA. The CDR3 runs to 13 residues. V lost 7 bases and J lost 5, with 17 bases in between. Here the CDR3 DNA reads TGCAGCGGGATCCGGGACATGGGAACTGAAGCTTTCTTT. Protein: CSGIRDMGTEAFF.

The CDR3 loop reads CASSESGRGPQIYGYTF. The CDR3 nucleotides are TGTGCCAGCAGTGAATCGGGCAGGGGGCCCCAAATCTATGGCTACACCTTC. The rearrangement joins TRBV2 to TRBJ1-2; 8 bases match TRBD1. V gave up 2 bases and J gave up 4 bases; unmatched junction bases: 12. CDR3 length equals 17 residues. Germline CDR1 SNHLY, CDR2 FYNNEI.

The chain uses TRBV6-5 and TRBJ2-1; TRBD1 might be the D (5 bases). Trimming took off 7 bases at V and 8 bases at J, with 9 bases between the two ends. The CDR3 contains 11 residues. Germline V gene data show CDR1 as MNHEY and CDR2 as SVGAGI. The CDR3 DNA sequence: TGTGCCAGCACCCAAGGGGATGAGCAGTTCTTC. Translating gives CASTQGDEQFF.

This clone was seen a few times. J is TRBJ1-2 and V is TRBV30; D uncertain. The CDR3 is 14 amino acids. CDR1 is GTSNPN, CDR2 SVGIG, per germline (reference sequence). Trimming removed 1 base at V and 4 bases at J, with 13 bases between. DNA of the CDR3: TGTGCCTGGAGTGGGGCGTTACTCCTCTATGGCTACACCTTC. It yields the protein CAWSGALLLYGYTF. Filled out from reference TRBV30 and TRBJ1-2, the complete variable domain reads SQTIHQWPATLVQPVGSPLSLECTVEGTSNPNLYWYRQAAGRGLQLLFYSVGIGQISSEVPQNLSASRPQDRQFILSSKKLLLSDSGFYLCAWSGALLLYGYTFGSGTRLTVV.

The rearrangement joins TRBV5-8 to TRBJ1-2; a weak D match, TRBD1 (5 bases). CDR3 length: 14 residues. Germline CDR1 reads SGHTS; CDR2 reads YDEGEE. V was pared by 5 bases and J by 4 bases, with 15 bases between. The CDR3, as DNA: TGTGCCAGCAGGCTTGGATTAAGGGGCTATGGCTACACCTTC. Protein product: CASRLGLRGYGYTF.

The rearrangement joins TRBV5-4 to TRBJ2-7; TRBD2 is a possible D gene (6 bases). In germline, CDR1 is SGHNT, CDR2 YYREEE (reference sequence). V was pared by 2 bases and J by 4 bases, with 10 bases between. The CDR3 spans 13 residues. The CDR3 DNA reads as TGTGCCAGCAGCTTTTCGGGGGTTTACGAGCAGTACTTC. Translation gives CASSFSGVYEQYF.